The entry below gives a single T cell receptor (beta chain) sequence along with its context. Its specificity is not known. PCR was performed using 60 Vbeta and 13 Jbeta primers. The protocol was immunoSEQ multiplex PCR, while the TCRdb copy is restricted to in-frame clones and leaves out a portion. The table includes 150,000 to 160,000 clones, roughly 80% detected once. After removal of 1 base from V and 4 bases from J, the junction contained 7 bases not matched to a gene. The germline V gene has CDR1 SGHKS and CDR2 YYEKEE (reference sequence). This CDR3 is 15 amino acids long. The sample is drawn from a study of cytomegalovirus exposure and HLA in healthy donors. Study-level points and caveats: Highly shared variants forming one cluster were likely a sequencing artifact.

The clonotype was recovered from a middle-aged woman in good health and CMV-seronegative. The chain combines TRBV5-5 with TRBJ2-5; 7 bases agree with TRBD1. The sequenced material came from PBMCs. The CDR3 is CASSLFLTGRETQYF. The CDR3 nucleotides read TGTGCCAGCAGCTTGTTCCTGACAGGGCGAGAGACCCAGTACTTC.